Shown below are 21 T cell receptor beta chains from a single sample sequenced in a study of memory CD4+ T cells and cytomegalovirus serostatus (dated by TCRdb to between 2017 and 2020). Library generation was performed with the immunoSEQ multiplex PCR assay. The source is immuneACCESS, and TCRdb retained only in-frame sequences with V and J called. Part of the clones is not carried over; for the studies checked, unresolved V genes explain less than half of this, and the remainder is unexplained. Across this sample there are roughly 45,000 clones, with roughly 78% seen only once. The ten most abundant clones make up more than 0.9% of the sample. Single viable CD3+CD4+CD8-CD45RO+ cells were sorted as memory CD4+ T cells on a FACSAria II. What was sequenced was memory CD4+ T cells from blood. These receptors originate from an adult in good health and CMV-seronegative.

A few counts support this clone. The chain uses TRBV6-5 and TRBJ2-7, with 7 bases aligning to TRBD1. CDR3 length: 15 residues. The germline CDR1 and CDR2 sequences are MNHEY and SVGAGI. V trimming: 0 bases; J trimming: 5 bases; junction bases outside the gene matches: 7. The CDR3 DNA is TGTGCCAGCAGTTACTCCGGTCGGACAGGAGACGAGCAGTACTTC. It codes for CASSYSGRTGDEQYF.

The chain recombines TRBV2 with TRBJ1-2; tentatively, D is TRBD1 (6 bases). V lost 6 bases and J 3 bases, leaving 11 bases between the germline ends. Looked up from germline, CDR1 is SNHLY and CDR2 is FYNNEI. There are 13 residues in the CDR3. CDR3 region: CASRVRGDYGYTF. As DNA, the CDR3 is TGTGCCAGCAGGGTCAGGGGAGACTATGGCTACACCTTC.

This clone was seen only once. The CDR3 DNA sequence: TGTGCCAGCAGCTACATCCGGAGACGGTACGCAGATACGCAGTATTTT. This translates into CASSYIRRRYADTQYF. The chain couples TRBV5-6 to TRBJ2-3; unclear D gene. Germline loops: CDR1 SGHDT, CDR2 YYEEEE. V was trimmed by 3 bases and J by 4 bases, leaving 18 bases between them. The CDR3 contains 16 residues.

The J gene is TRBJ1-1, the V gene TRBV18; tentatively, D is TRBD1 (5 bases). Looked up from germline, CDR1 is KGHSH and CDR2 is LQKENI. The CDR3 is 16 amino acids. With 5 bases removed from V and 1 base from J, the gap between germline ends came to 17 bases. The CDR3 DNA follows: TGTGCCAGCTCATATGGGCTCCTGGGGGAGAACACTGAAGCTTTCTTT. Translated: CASSYGLLGENTEAFF.

The rearrangement joins TRBV6-5 to TRBJ2-7; perhaps D is TRBD1 or TRBD2 (5 bases each). Trimming pared 6 bases from V and 3 bases from J, leaving 15 bases between. Germline-derived CDR1 and CDR2 are MNHEY and SVGAGI. This CDR3 has 14 residues. The CDR3 region is CASRGTGRVYEQYF. The CDR3 nucleotides are TGTGCCAGCAGGGGGACGGGCCGGGTCTACGAGCAGTACTTC.

The chain couples TRBV27 to TRBJ2-7; 8 bases agree with TRBD2. The V segment lost 2 bases and the J segment 6 bases; nucleotides outside the gene matches: 12. The germline CDR1 and CDR2 sequences are MNHEY and SMNVEV (reference sequence). CDR3 length: 16 amino acids. The CDR3 spells CASSLRVGAGDPEQYF. CDR3 bases: TGTGCCAGCAGTTTACGGGTGGGAGCGGGGGATCCCGAGCAGTACTTC.

This clone has only one observation. This chain joins TRBV10-3 and TRBJ2-7; 7 nucleotides agree with TRBD2. This CDR3 is 15 amino acids long. Germline CDR1 is ENHRY and CDR2 is SYGVKD. V lost 3 bases to trimming and J lost 4 bases; unmatched junction nucleotides: 9. Here the CDR3 DNA reads TGTGCCATCAGTGACGGGGGGTCCTACCTTTACGAGCAGTACTTC. Translated, it gives CAISDGGSYLYEQYF.

V and J are TRBV28 and TRBJ1-1; D call uncertain. With 5 bases removed from V and 3 bases from J, the gap between germline ends came to 19 bases. CDR1 and CDR2 from the germline V gene are MDHEN and SYDVKM. The CDR3 has 16 residues. CDR3: CASSIIGSRADTEAFF. The CDR3 DNA sequence: TGTGCCAGCAGTATAATAGGGTCTAGAGCAGACACTGAAGCTTTCTTT.

The chain uses TRBV7-9 and TRBJ2-6; a weak D match, TRBD1 (6 bases). Germline assignment: CDR1 SEHNR and CDR2 FQNEAQ (reference sequence). The CDR3 length is 15 residues. The V end was cut by 4 bases, the J end by 2 bases, with 9 bases between. CDR3 region: CASSSRQAGANVLTF. The CDR3 nucleotides read TGTGCCAGCAGCTCCAGACAGGCTGGGGCCAACGTCCTGACTTTC.

The genes are TRBV7-2 and TRBJ2-3; no clear D. The CDR3 has 11 amino acids. Trimming took off 2 bases at V and 3 bases at J, with 0 bases between the two ends. Germline lookup yields CDR1 SGHTA and CDR2 FQGNSA. CDR3 nucleotides: TGTGCCAGCAGCTTAACAGATACGCAGTATTTT. Encoded protein: CASSLTDTQYF.

This CDR3 is CASSLVAGRGLYNEQFF. Written as DNA, the CDR3 is TGTGCCAGCAGCTTAGTAGCCGGCAGGGGGCTCTACAATGAGCAGTTCTTC. The J gene is TRBJ2-1, the V gene TRBV11-2; TRBD1 agrees at 8 bases. Germline values: CDR1 SGHAT, CDR2 FQNNGV. The CDR3 is 17 residues long. V was pared by 1 base and J by 3 bases, with 8 bases of the junction left unmatched.

This clone was counted only a few times. DNA of the CDR3: TGTGCCTGGAGTGTACTGGGGGGCCACAAGAACACTGAAGCTTTCTTT. Translation: CAWSVLGGHKNTEAFF. The J gene is TRBJ1-1, the V gene TRBV30; D might be TRBD1 (6 bases). Deletions cut 0 bases from V and 1 base from J, with 15 bases between. The CDR3 is 16 amino acids. The germline V gene encodes CDR1 GTSNPN and CDR2 SVGIG (reference sequence).

This clone has just a few counts. This sequence joins TRBV2 and TRBJ2-5; TRBD1 might be the D (6 bases). The CDR3 loop spans 15 amino acids. The germline CDR1 and CDR2 sequences are SNHLY and FYNNEI. Trimming took off 2 bases at V and 2 bases at J, with 12 bases between the two ends. The CDR3: CASSEQGTLQETQYF. The CDR3 DNA follows: TGTGCCAGCAGTGAACAGGGGACACTTCAAGAGACCCAGTACTTC.

In regard to this clone: The junction shows a germline mismatch at one end, possibly a read error. The chain employs TRBV9 and TRBJ2-1, with 16 bases that match TRBD2. Germline loops: CDR1 SGDLS, CDR2 YYNGEE. The CDR3 length is 13 residues. The CDR3 region has the DNA TGTGCCAGCAGCCCGGGACTAGCGGGGGGGCGGCTCTTC. Amino acid sequence: CASSPGLAGGRLF.

J is TRBJ2-1 and V is TRBV12-5; weak D call: TRBD2 (6 bases). Germline assignment: CDR1 LGHNT and CDR2 FRNRAP. Trimming cost V 1 base and J 7 bases, with 11 bases left between them. The CDR3 is made up of 14 amino acids. The CDR3 here is CASGLGGVRNEQFF. In DNA form, the CDR3 reads TGTGCTAGTGGTTTGGGGGGGGTTCGGAATGAGCAGTTCTTC. The whole variable domain, filled in from reference TRBV12-5 and TRBJ2-1, reads DARVTQTPRHKVTEMGQEVTMRCQPILGHNTVFWYRQTMMQGLELLAYFRNRAPLDDSGMPKDRFSAEMPDATLATLKIQPSEPRDSAVYFCASGLGGVRNEQFFGPGTRLTVL.

V usage is TRBV6-7 and J usage is TRBJ1-5; possible D gene TRBD1, 6 bases. TRBV6-7 is sorted into the ORF group, with uncertain function. The CDR3 length is 14 residues. V was shortened by 4 bases and J by 3 bases, with 10 bases between the two germline ends. The CDR3 loop reads CASSSTGTNQPQHF. CDR3 sequence (DNA): TGTGCCAGCAGTTCCACAGGGACCAATCAGCCCCAGCATTTT.

The rearrangement joins TRBV6-5 to TRBJ1-1; D uncertain. Germline V CDR1 and CDR2: MNHEY, SVGAGI. The V end was cut by 2 bases, the J end by 1 base, with 2 bases between. The CDR3 contains 12 residues. CDR3 protein: CASSYENTEAFF. In DNA form, the CDR3 reads TGTGCCAGCAGTTACGAGAACACTGAAGCTTTCTTT.

The rearrangement links TRBV28 to TRBJ2-5; a weak D match, TRBD1 (6 bases). The CDR3 spans 14 residues. V lost 5 bases to trimming and J lost 2 bases, with 12 bases between them. Per germline, CDR1 MDHEN and CDR2 SYDVKM. As DNA, the CDR3 is TGTGCCAGCAGTGACGGGACACCTCAAGAGACCCAGTACTTC. Encoded protein: CASSDGTPQETQYF.

The rearrangement joins TRBV6-6 to TRBJ1-6, with D tentatively TRBD1 (6 bases). Looked up from germline, CDR1 is MNHNY and CDR2 is SVGAGI (reference sequence). CDR3 length: 15 residues. Trimming removed 3 bases from V and 6 bases from J, with 12 bases in between. For the CDR3, the DNA is TGTGCCAGCAGTTATCCCCGGACAGTTAATTCACCCCTCCACTTT. This gives the protein CASSYPRTVNSPLHF.

The chain has TRBV30 and TRBJ2-1, with 10 bases matching TRBD2. This CDR3 comprises 17 residues. The germline V gene encodes CDR1 GTSNPN and CDR2 SVGIG (reference sequence). J gave up 4 bases and V 3 bases, and 12 bases lay outside the gene matches. The CDR3 reads CAWRPIESSGSYNEQFF. In DNA form, the CDR3 reads TGTGCCTGGAGGCCTATCGAATCTAGCGGGAGTTACAATGAGCAGTTCTTC.

This clone was recorded once. The gene calls are TRBV5-1 and TRBJ1-4; 8 positions match TRBD1. The germline V gene encodes CDR1 SGHRS and CDR2 YFSETQ. The CDR3 covers 17 residues. V dropped 4 bases and J dropped 7; count of bases not matched to a gene: 15. The CDR3: CASSPGTGGRSGEKLFF. DNA for the CDR3: TGCGCCAGCAGCCCCGGGACAGGCGGCCGGAGTGGTGAAAAACTGTTTTTT. The entire variable domain, with the rest obtained from reference TRBV5-1 and TRBJ1-4, is as follows: KAGVTQTPRYLIKTRGQQVTLSCSPISGHRSVSWYQQTPGQGLQFLFEYFSETQRNKGNFPGRFSGRQFSNSRSEMNVSTLELGDSALYLCASSPGTGGRSGEKLFFGSGTQLSVL.